The 22 T cell receptor beta chains below all came from one sample that was sequenced in a study of blood T cell repertoires in COVID-19. Sequencing used immunoSEQ multiplex PCR; TCRdb keeps in-frame clones, though not all of them. This table holds around 160,000 clones, around 86% found once. The source material was peripheral blood. The receptor source for this set is a man between 60 and 75 years old with acute or convalescent COVID-19.

This chain connects TRBV2 to TRBJ1-1, with a tentative D call TRBD1 (5 bases). CDR3 length: 13 residues. V shed 3 bases and J shed 5 bases, with 10 bases lying between them. Germline CDR1 is SNHLY and CDR2 is FYNNEI. CDR3 bases: TGTGCCAGCAGTGATAATGGGGGGACTGAAGCTTTCTTT. Protein: CASSDNGGTEAFF.

This clone turned up a few times. The rearrangement links TRBV30 to TRBJ1-1, with a weak D call TRBD1 (5 bases). Germline loops: CDR1 GTSNPN, CDR2 SVGIG (reference sequence). This CDR3 contains 16 residues. Trimming took 1 base from V and 0 from J, leaving 15 bases between them. The CDR3 sequence: CAWSGVAGNMNTEAFF. For the CDR3, the DNA is TGTGCCTGGAGTGGAGTAGCAGGGAATATGAACACTGAAGCTTTCTTT.

The chain has TRBV2 and TRBJ2-1; no definite D call. This CDR3 comprises 14 residues. The V gene's germline CDR1 is SNHLY and CDR2 FYNNEI. The V gene lost 1 base and the J gene lost 4 bases, with 8 bases spanning the gap. This chain's CDR3 is CASSEGFRYNEQFF. CDR3 sequence (DNA): TGTGCCAGCAGTGAAGGGTTCAGATACAATGAGCAGTTCTTC.

The chain is built from TRBV30 and TRBJ1-1, with a possible D match to TRBD1 (6 bases). Germline V gene data show CDR1 as GTSNPN and CDR2 as SVGIG (reference sequence). The CDR3 is made up of 14 amino acids. The germline V and J ends were trimmed by 2 bases and 2 bases, with 12 bases remaining between them. The CDR3 nucleotides are TGTGCCTGGAGTCCCGGGACAATTAACACTGAAGCTTTCTTT. Amino acids: CAWSPGTINTEAFF.

The chain has TRBV28 and TRBJ2-2, with TRBD1 identical over 7 bases. This CDR3 is 14 amino acids long. Germline lookup yields CDR1 MDHEN and CDR2 SYDVKM. Germline trimming cut 10 bases from V and 5 bases from J; bases unmatched to any gene: 10. The CDR3: CATRRQGRTGELFF. As DNA, the CDR3 is TGTGCCACCCGAAGACAGGGACGGACCGGGGAGCTGTTTTTT.

The chain has TRBV14 and TRBJ1-5; D is unclear. CDR3 size: 18 residues. Trimming cost V 2 bases and J 2 bases, with 19 bases left between them. The germline V gene encodes CDR1 SGHDN and CDR2 FVKESK. DNA for the CDR3: TGTGCCAGCAGCCAATGTACAGTCTCGATTATTGGCAATCAGCCCCAGCATTTT. Protein product: CASSQCTVSIIGNQPQHF.

J is TRBJ2-1 and V is TRBV6-1, with 10 bases aligning to TRBD2. V was pared by 2 bases and J by 5 bases, with 6 bases of the junction left unmatched. Per the germline V gene, CDR1 is MNHNS and CDR2 is SASEGT. This CDR3 is 16 amino acids long. CDR3 coding DNA: TGTGCCAGCAGTGAATTGGGGACTAGCGCTCACAATGAGCAGTTCTTC. Translation gives CASSELGTSAHNEQFF.

The V and J genes are TRBV6-6 and TRBJ2-7, with a weak D call TRBD1 (6 bases). CDR1 and CDR2 from the germline V gene are MNHNY and SVGAGI (reference sequence). The CDR3 contains 14 residues. Between the trimmed V and J ends, which lost 0 bases and 4 bases, there was a span of 10 bases. The CDR3 loop is CASSYSRGQYEQYF. The DNA for the CDR3 is TGTGCCAGCAGTTACTCGAGGGGACAATACGAGCAGTACTTC.

This sequence joins TRBV19 and TRBJ2-3; TRBD2 might be the D (5 bases). In germline, CDR1 is LNHDA, CDR2 SQIVND (reference sequence). CDR3 length: 13 residues. Trimming took 7 bases from V and 3 from J, leaving 11 bases between them. The CDR3 loop reads CASTLAGTDTQYF. For the CDR3, the DNA is TGTGCCAGTACGCTAGCTGGAACAGATACGCAGTATTTT.

V is TRBV27 and J is TRBJ1-6, with D maybe TRBD1 (6 bases). Trimming cost V 5 bases and J 7 bases, with 15 bases left between them. The V gene's germline CDR1 is MNHEY and CDR2 SMNVEV (reference sequence). CDR3 length: 15 residues. As DNA, the CDR3 is TGTGCCAGCAGTCCGCGCGGGGGCAGGAATTCACCCCTCCACTTT. Encoded protein: CASSPRGGRNSPLHF.

The V and J genes are TRBV6-5 and TRBJ1-6, with TRBD1 identical over 7 bases. Looked up from germline, CDR1 is MNHEY and CDR2 is SVGAGI. The J segment lost 6 bases and the V segment lost 7 bases, leaving 6 bases of the junction unmatched. CDR3 length: 14 amino acids. DNA for the CDR3: TGTGCCAGCAATAAGGACAGGCTTAATTCACCCCTCCACTTT. Protein: CASNKDRLNSPLHF.

V and J are TRBV10-2 and TRBJ2-7; 7 positions match TRBD2. From germline, CDR1 is WSHSY and CDR2 SAAADI. V was pared by 0 bases and J by 1 base, with 3 bases of the junction left unmatched. The CDR3 extends over 15 amino acids. DNA for the CDR3: TGCGCCAGCAGTGAGTCACTAGCGCTTTCCTACGAGCAGTACTTC. Its protein product is CASSESLALSYEQYF.

The chain couples TRBV18 to TRBJ1-4; TRBD1 matches at 11 bases. Germline CDR1 and CDR2: KGHSH and LQKENI. The ends lost 3 bases at V and 1 base at J; junction bases unmatched: 10. The CDR3 is made up of 19 amino acids. In DNA form, the CDR3 reads TGTGCCAGCTCACCCACAATTCCGGGACAGGGGGGAACTAATGAAAAACTGTTTTTT. This encodes CASSPTIPGQGGTNEKLFF.

The V call is TRBV2, the J call TRBJ2-1, with no clear D. Germline values: CDR1 SNHLY, CDR2 FYNNEI. The V end was cut by 4 bases, the J end by 0 bases, with 10 bases between. The CDR3 covers 15 residues. For the CDR3, the DNA is TGTGCCAGCAGTGCCTCCAGATACTCCTACAATGAGCAGTTCTTC. The encoded protein is CASSASRYSYNEQFF.

The J gene is TRBJ2-5, the V gene TRBV2; the match to TRBD1 covers 9 bases. The length of the CDR3 is 16 residues. The V segment lost 5 bases and the J segment 3 bases; nucleotides outside the gene matches: 10. Germline assignment: CDR1 SNHLY and CDR2 FYNNEI. CDR3 amino acids: CASSWTGDFNEETQYF. The CDR3 coding sequence is TGTGCCAGCAGTTGGACAGGGGACTTCAATGAAGAGACCCAGTACTTC.

The rearrangement uses TRBV2 and TRBJ2-7; D is ambiguous. From germline, CDR1 is SNHLY and CDR2 FYNNEI. The V end lost 10 bases, the J end lost 2 bases, and 9 bases lay between the germline ends. This CDR3 is 11 amino acids long. The CDR3 DNA is TGTGCCACCTCAAACACCTACGAGCAGTACTTC. This codes for CATSNTYEQYF.

This chain joins TRBV24-1 and TRBJ2-3; 10 nucleotides match TRBD2. Germline V gene sequence: CDR1 KGHDR, CDR2 SFDVKD. J gave up 1 base and V 1 base, and 1 base lay outside the gene matches. This CDR3 comprises 16 residues. The CDR3 here is CATSDLGTSGTDTQYF. The DNA for the CDR3 is TGTGCCACCAGTGATTTAGGGACTAGCGGCACAGATACGCAGTATTTT.

This clone came up once. The chain is built from TRBV28 and TRBJ1-1; D is unclear. Trimming took 6 bases from V and 0 from J, leaving 14 bases between them. CDR1 is MDHEN and CDR2 is SYDVKM in the germline V gene. The CDR3 length is 15 residues. The CDR3 sequence is CASRSLGSVNTEAFF. CDR3 nucleotide sequence: TGTGCCAGCAGGTCCCTTGGGAGCGTGAACACTGAAGCTTTCTTT.

The chain is built from TRBV6-1 and TRBJ2-2; 10 bases match TRBD1. This CDR3 has 16 amino acids. J gave up 4 bases and V 1 base, and 3 bases lay outside the gene matches. CDR1 MNHNS and CDR2 SASEGT come from the germline V gene. The CDR3 DNA reads TGTGCCAGCAGTGAAGGACAGGGGGCCGGCACCGGGGAGCTGTTTTTT. Residues: CASSEGQGAGTGELFF.

The chain employs TRBV28 and TRBJ2-1, with 11 bases lining up with TRBD2. Germline V gene sequence: CDR1 MDHEN, CDR2 SYDVKM. With 4 bases clipped from V and 13 bases from J, the junction kept 9 bases outside the gene matches. This CDR3 has 14 residues. The CDR3: CASSSTSGVQGQFF. The CDR3, as DNA: TGTGCCAGCAGTTCGACTAGCGGGGTACAGGGACAGTTCTTC.

Regarding this clone: Germline and junction disagree at one end, which may indicate a read error. The V call is TRBV7-2, the J call TRBJ2-1, with 12 positions matching TRBD2. This CDR3 contains 14 residues. The germline V gene encodes CDR1 SGHTA and CDR2 FQGNSA. The CDR3 region is CASSSSPGLAGKVF. The CDR3 coding sequence is TGTGCCAGCAGCTCATCCCCGGGACTAGCGGGTAAGGTCTTC.

The J gene is TRBJ2-3, the V gene TRBV2; tentative D call: TRBD1 (7 bases). Germline CDR1 reads SNHLY; CDR2 reads FYNNEI. V was pared by 6 bases and J by 2 bases, with 18 bases between. This CDR3 spans 16 amino acids. The DNA for the CDR3 is TGTGCCAGCAGGGTGACAGGGCGGGGCAACACAGATACGCAGTATTTT. It specifies CASRVTGRGNTDTQYF.